The 30 T cell receptor beta chains listed next were all sequenced from one sample in a study of T cell responses to AZD1222 COVID-19 vaccine. Sequenced by immunoSEQ multiplex PCR; TCRdb stores in-frame clones only, minus some. The sample comprises some 150,000 clones, approximately 93% of which are singletons, and 0.75% to 1% rests with the top ten. The specimen comprised peripheral blood, sampled on day 0 of MenACWY control vaccination. The receptors come from an adult in good health.

The chain has TRBV5-1 and TRBJ2-5; D is unresolved. The CDR3 spans 14 residues. CDR1 is SGHRS and CDR2 is YFSETQ in the germline V gene. Trimming cost V 1 base and J 0 bases, with 7 bases left between them. The CDR3: CASSLKLHQETQYF. CDR3 coding DNA: TGCGCCAGCAGCTTGAAACTACACCAAGAGACCCAGTACTTC.

CDR3: CASSLGALGSTDTQYF. The CDR3 nucleotides read TGTGCCAGCAGCTTAGGGGCGTTGGGGAGCACAGATACGCAGTATTTT. The chain links TRBV7-6 to TRBJ2-3, with no clear D. Germline V lookup: CDR1 SGHVS, CDR2 FNYEAQ. The CDR3 spans 16 residues. Trimming cost V 1 base and J 0 bases, with 11 bases left between them.

The chain carries TRBV9 and TRBJ1-1; no clear D. This CDR3 comprises 14 residues. Per the germline V gene, CDR1 is SGDLS and CDR2 is YYNGEE. V was cut by 0 bases and J by 4 bases, with 10 bases left in between. The CDR3 here is CASSVATSGTEAFF. The CDR3, as DNA: TGTGCCAGCAGCGTAGCTACTTCCGGCACTGAAGCTTTCTTT.

V is TRBV29-1 and J is TRBJ2-1, with D maybe TRBD2 (6 bases). V shed 3 bases and J shed 1 base, with 16 bases lying between them. The CDR3 extends over 16 amino acids. CDR1 SQVTM and CDR2 ANQGSEA come from the germline V gene. The CDR3 loop is CSVDLVAAVSYNEQFF. CDR3 coding DNA: TGCAGCGTTGACTTGGTAGCGGCCGTTTCCTACAATGAGCAGTTCTTC.

The chain links TRBV7-3 to TRBJ2-2; D perhaps matches TRBD1 (6 bases). Per germline, CDR1 SGHTA and CDR2 FQGTGA. This CDR3 is built from 14 residues. The V end was cut by 5 bases, the J end by 5 bases, with 12 bases between. This CDR3 reads CASSRTTGTGELFF. CDR3 in DNA: TGTGCCAGCAGCCGAACGACAGGAACCGGGGAGCTGTTTTTT.

This chain uses TRBV5-1 with TRBJ1-1; 8 bases fit TRBD1. J was trimmed by 2 bases and V by 3 bases; bases with no gene match: 9. The CDR3 length is 16 residues. The V gene's germline CDR1 is SGHRS and CDR2 YFSETQ. The CDR3 loop reads CASSSAGTGFNTEAFF. The CDR3 DNA reads TGCGCCAGCAGCTCGGCCGGGACAGGATTTAACACTGAAGCTTTCTTT.

This clone was detected only once. The V and J genes are TRBV4-1 and TRBJ1-4; 7 bases map to TRBD1. V lost 4 bases, J lost 3 bases, and 8 bases stayed unmatched. This CDR3 has 16 residues. Germline V lookup: CDR1 MGHRA, CDR2 YSYEKL. The DNA for the CDR3 is TGCGCCAGCAGCCTAAGATCTCAGGGGGCTAATGAAAAACTGTTTTTT. It encodes CASSLRSQGANEKLFF.

The J gene is TRBJ2-2, the V gene TRBV24-1; D possibly corresponds to TRBD2 (5 bases). This CDR3 has 13 amino acids. V gave up 6 bases and J gave up 6 bases, with 10 bases separating them. Germline V lookup: CDR1 KGHDR, CDR2 SFDVKD. CDR3: CATSNYGAGELFF. The CDR3 region has the DNA TGTGCCACCAGTAACTACGGGGCCGGGGAGCTGTTTTTT.

The chain carries TRBV5-1 and TRBJ1-3, with D perhaps TRBD1 (6 bases). This CDR3 spans 15 amino acids. Per germline, CDR1 SGHRS and CDR2 YFSETQ. Trimming shortened V by 3 bases and J by 1 base, and 11 bases separated the two germline ends. DNA of the CDR3: TGCGCCAGCAGCTCCTCCGGGACATCTGGAAACACCATATATTTT. Amino acid sequence: CASSSSGTSGNTIYF.

This clone showed up just once. The J gene is TRBJ1-4, the V gene TRBV5-1; 7 nucleotides align to TRBD1. This CDR3 comprises 14 residues. The germline V gene encodes CDR1 SGHRS and CDR2 YFSETQ. With V trimmed by 7 bases and J by 6 bases, 9 bases remained unmatched. CDR3 protein: CASSTGTADEKLFF. The CDR3 bases are TGCGCCAGCTCAACCGGGACAGCGGATGAAAAACTGTTTTTT.

The chain employs TRBV19 and TRBJ1-5, with 8 positions matching TRBD1. V lost 5 bases to trimming and J lost 3 bases; unmatched junction nucleotides: 3. CDR1 LNHDA and CDR2 SQIVND come from the germline V gene (reference sequence). The length of the CDR3 is 14 residues. The CDR3 protein is CASSLTGVNQPQHF. The CDR3 DNA follows: TGTGCCAGTAGTCTGACAGGGGTCAATCAGCCCCAGCATTTT.

The rearrangement links TRBV7-9 to TRBJ2-5, with 8 positions matching TRBD2. The germline V gene encodes CDR1 SEHNR and CDR2 FQNEAQ (reference sequence). V lost 7 bases and J lost 5; bases outside the gene matches: 6. CDR3 size: 13 residues. The CDR3 DNA reads as TGTGCCAGCACCGGGGGGGGCTCGGAGACCCAGTACTTC. This sequence encodes CASTGGGSETQYF.

The rearrangement uses TRBV2 and TRBJ1-2, with a possible D match to TRBD1 (6 bases). Trimming removed 6 bases from V and 8 bases from J, with 16 bases in between. Germline CDR1 reads SNHLY; CDR2 reads FYNNEI. The CDR3 extends over 13 amino acids. CDR3 bases: TGTGCCAGCAGGGAACTCAGGGGTGGGGGCTACACCTTC. Translated, it gives CASRELRGGGYTF.

The V and J genes are TRBV14 and TRBJ1-2; D ambiguous. V lost 1 base and J lost 2, with 5 bases in between. The CDR3 covers 13 residues. The germline V gene encodes CDR1 SGHDN and CDR2 FVKESK. As DNA, the CDR3 is TGTGCCAGCAGCCAAGTGTTGAACTATGGCTACACCTTC. Translated: CASSQVLNYGYTF.

V gene TRBV14 combines with J gene TRBJ2-5; D unresolved. The CDR3 extends over 16 amino acids. V dropped 1 base and J dropped 5 bases, with 17 bases sitting between them. CDR1 is SGHDN, CDR2 FVKESK, per germline. CDR3 nucleotides: TGTGCCAGCAGCCAAGGAGACATCCTCAACCGGGAGACCCAGTACTTC. Translating gives CASSQGDILNRETQYF. Full variable domain (missing parts from reference TRBV14 and TRBJ2-5): EAGVTQFPSHSVIEKGQTVTLRCDPISGHDNLYWYRRVMGKEIKFLLHFVKESKQDESGMPNNRFLAERTGGTYSTLKVQPAELEDSGVYFCASSQGDILNRETQYFGPGTRLLVL.

The V gene is TRBV18, the J gene TRBJ1-5; TRBD1 matches at 7 bases. The CDR3 contains 15 residues. V shed 6 bases and J 4 bases; nucleotides not matched to a gene: 9. CDR1 is KGHSH and CDR2 is LQKENI in the germline V gene. The CDR3 DNA is TGTGCCAGCTCGCAGGGGGGGGACCCTAATCAGCCCCAGCATTTT. Amino acid sequence: CASSQGGDPNQPQHF.

The J gene is TRBJ1-6, the V gene TRBV5-8, with D perhaps TRBD1 (5 bases). Germline values: CDR1 SGHTS, CDR2 YDEGEE. The V end was cut by 1 base, the J end by 11 bases, with 19 bases between. The CDR3 length is 16 residues. The CDR3 protein is CASSLSPGPGSPPLHF. The CDR3 region has the DNA TGTGCCAGCAGCTTGTCGCCAGGGCCGGGGTCACCACCCCTCCACTTT.

The V gene is TRBV3-1 (or the pseudogene TRBV3-2), the J gene TRBJ1-5, with 9 positions matching TRBD1. The junction had 7 bases not matched to a gene; V was cut back by 3 bases and J by 10 bases. This CDR3 region has 14 residues. Germline V gives CDR1 LGHDT, CDR2 YNNKEL (reference sequence). The DNA of the CDR3 is TGTGCCAGCAGCCAGGGGACAGGGAATAGACCCCAGCATTTT. Amino acids: CASSQGTGNRPQHF.

V usage is TRBV7-2 and J usage is TRBJ2-7; 8 positions agree with TRBD1. Trimming took 2 bases from V and 1 from J; bases not matched to a gene: 4. The CDR3 totals 15 residues. Looked up from germline, CDR1 is SGHTA and CDR2 is FQGNSA. CDR3 sequence: CASSLTGTGSYEQYF. CDR3 nucleotides: TGTGCCAGCAGCTTAACGGGGACAGGATCCTACGAGCAGTACTTC.

The chain recombines TRBV7-9 with TRBJ1-2; 8 positions agree with TRBD1. CDR3 length: 12 amino acids. J gave up 8 bases and V 5 bases, and 4 bases lay outside the gene matches. Germline CDR1 SEHNR, CDR2 FQNEAQ (reference sequence). The CDR3 spells CASSRGQGGYTF. Written as DNA, the CDR3 is TGTGCCAGCAGCCGAGGACAGGGAGGCTACACCTTC.

The chain recombines TRBV11-2 with TRBJ2-7, with D hard to call. There are 13 residues in the CDR3. The germline CDR1 and CDR2 sequences are SGHAT and FQNNGV. Deletions cut 1 base from V and 5 bases from J, with 9 bases between. CDR3 residues: CASSLGSLDEQYF. The CDR3 DNA sequence: TGTGCCAGCAGCTTAGGGAGTCTCGACGAGCAGTACTTC.

This sequence joins TRBV3-1 (or the pseudogene TRBV3-2) and TRBJ2-5; D might be TRBD2 (6 bases). CDR3 length: 16 amino acids. Per germline, CDR1 LGHDT and CDR2 YNNKEL (reference sequence). V lost 4 bases and J 5 bases, leaving 20 bases between the germline ends. CDR3 sequence (DNA): TGTGCCAGCAGCCTTCCTCTAGCGCCCATTGCGGAGACCCAGTACTTC. Amino acids: CASSLPLAPIAETQYF.

The V call is TRBV6-4, the J call TRBJ2-7, with D perhaps being TRBD1 or TRBD2 (5 bases each). V was cut by 7 bases and J by 3 bases, with 16 bases left in between. Germline V CDR1 and CDR2: MRHNA, SNTAGT. This CDR3 region has 14 residues. In DNA form, the CDR3 reads TGTGCCAGCACTGTAGGGGACGCGTACTACGAGCAGTACTTC. Translation: CASTVGDAYYEQYF.

The chain employs TRBV20-1 and TRBJ1-6; D gene ambiguous. V shed 0 bases and J shed 15 bases, with 9 bases lying between them. Germline CDR1 DFQATT, CDR2 SNEGSKA (reference sequence). The CDR3 totals 11 residues. The CDR3 reads CSARDTKGLHF. In nucleotides, the CDR3 is TGCAGTGCTAGAGATACCAAAGGCCTCCACTTT.

The V call is TRBV7-2, the J call TRBJ2-7; a possible D gene is TRBD1 (5 bases). The length of the CDR3 is 15 residues. Per germline, CDR1 SGHTA and CDR2 FQGNSA. The germline V and J ends were trimmed by 5 bases and 5 bases, with 19 bases remaining between them. In DNA form, the CDR3 reads TGTGCCAGCAGCAAGCTAGGGGCCCTTGAACACGAGCAGTACTTC. Residues: CASSKLGALEHEQYF. Full variable domain (outside the CDR3, taken from reference TRBV7-2 and TRBJ2-7): GAGVSQSPSNKVTEKGKDVELRCDPISGHTALYWYRQSLGQGLEFLIYFQGNSAPDKSGLPSDRFSAERTGGSVSTLTIQRTQQEDSAVYLCASSKLGALEHEQYFGPGTRLTVT.

Concerning this clone: The sample carries other DNA sequences with the same CDR3. The chain uses TRBV18 and TRBJ1-5; 7 nucleotides agree with TRBD1. Germline CDR1 KGHSH, CDR2 LQKENI. The length of the CDR3 is 14 residues. With 3 bases clipped from V and 4 bases from J, the junction kept 3 bases outside the gene matches. The CDR3 spells CASSPSGGNQPQHF. The CDR3 nucleotides read TGTGCCAGCTCACCCTCAGGGGGAAATCAGCCCCAGCATTTT.

The chain recombines TRBV25-1 with TRBJ2-1; 9 bases match TRBD1. Germline assignment: CDR1 MGHDK and CDR2 SYGVNS. With 3 bases clipped from V and 9 bases from J, the junction kept 12 bases outside the gene matches. The CDR3 consists of 16 residues. The CDR3 nucleotides read TGTGCCAGCAGTGATAGGGGACAGGGCCGAGTCCCTGAGCAGTTCTTC. It yields the protein CASSDRGQGRVPEQFF.

The table lists this clone with a count of one. The CDR3 loop reads CAWSTGLTEAFF. The CDR3 DNA reads TGTGCCTGGAGTACAGGGTTGACTGAAGCTTTCTTT. The chain recombines TRBV30 with TRBJ1-1; TRBD1 might be the D (6 bases). Germline V gene data show CDR1 as GTSNPN and CDR2 as SVGIG (reference sequence). V gave up 2 bases and J gave up 5 bases, with 9 bases separating them. This CDR3 spans 12 amino acids.

This chain links TRBV6-5 with TRBJ1-2; 12 bases match TRBD1. Germline assignment: CDR1 MNHEY and CDR2 SVGAGI. V trimming: 6 bases; J trimming: 7 bases; junction bases outside the gene matches: 6. The CDR3 runs to 14 residues. CDR3 loop: CASSGTGGAGGYTF. CDR3 nucleotide sequence: TGTGCCAGCAGCGGGACAGGGGGCGCGGGTGGCTACACCTTC.

The chain uses TRBV19 and TRBJ2-7; 7 bases are shared with TRBD1. J lost 9 bases, V lost 4 bases, and 9 bases had no gene match. The CDR3 loop spans 13 amino acids. Germline values: CDR1 LNHDA, CDR2 SQIVND (reference sequence). CDR3 in DNA: TGTGCCAGTAGTACGGGACAGCTTTCGTCGCAGTACTTC. Protein: CASSTGQLSSQYF.